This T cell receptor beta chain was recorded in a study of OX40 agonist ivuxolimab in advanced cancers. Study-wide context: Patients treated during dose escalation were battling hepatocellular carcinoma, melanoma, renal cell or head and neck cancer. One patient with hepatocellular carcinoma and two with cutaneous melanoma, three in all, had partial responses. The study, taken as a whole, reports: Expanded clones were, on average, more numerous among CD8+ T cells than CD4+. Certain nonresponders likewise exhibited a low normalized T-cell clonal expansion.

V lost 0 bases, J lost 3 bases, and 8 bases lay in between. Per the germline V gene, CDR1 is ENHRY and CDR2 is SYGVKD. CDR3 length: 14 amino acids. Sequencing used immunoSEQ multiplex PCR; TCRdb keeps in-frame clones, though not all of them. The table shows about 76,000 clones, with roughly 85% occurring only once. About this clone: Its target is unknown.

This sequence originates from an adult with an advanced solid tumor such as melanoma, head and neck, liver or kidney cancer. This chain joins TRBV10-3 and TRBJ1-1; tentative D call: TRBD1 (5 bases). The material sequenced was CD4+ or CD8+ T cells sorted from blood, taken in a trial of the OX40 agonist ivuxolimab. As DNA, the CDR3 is TGTGCCATCAGTGAGTCGGGGGTGTACACTGAAGCTTTCTTT. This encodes CAISESGVYTEAFF.